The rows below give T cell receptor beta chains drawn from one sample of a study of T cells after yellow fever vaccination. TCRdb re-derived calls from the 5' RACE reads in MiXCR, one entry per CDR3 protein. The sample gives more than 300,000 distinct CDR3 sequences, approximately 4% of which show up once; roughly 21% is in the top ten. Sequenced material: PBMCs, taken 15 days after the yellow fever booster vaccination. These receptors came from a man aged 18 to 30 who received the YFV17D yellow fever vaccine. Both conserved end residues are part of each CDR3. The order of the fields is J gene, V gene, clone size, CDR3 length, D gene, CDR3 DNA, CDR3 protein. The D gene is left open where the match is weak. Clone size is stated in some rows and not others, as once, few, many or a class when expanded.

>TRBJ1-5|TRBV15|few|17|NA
TGTGCCACCAGCAGAGGGCGCAGGGATGGCTTCAATCAGCCCCAGCATTTT
CATSRGRRDGFNQPQHF
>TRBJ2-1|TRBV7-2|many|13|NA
TGTGCCAGCAGCTTAGGGGGAACGGGGATGCAGTTCTTC
CASSLGGTGMQFF
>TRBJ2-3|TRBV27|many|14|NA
TGTGCCAGCAGTTTAACCAGGAACACAGATACGCAGTATTTT
CASSLTRNTDTQYF
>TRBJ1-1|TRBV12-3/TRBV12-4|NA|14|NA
TGTGCCAGCAGTGCAAGGGGTGGGAGCACTGAAGCTTTCTTT
CASSARGGSTEAFF
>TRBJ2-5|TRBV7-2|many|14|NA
TGTGCCAGCAGCAGGGAGGCCAGTGGAGAGACCCAGTACTTC
CASSREASGETQYF
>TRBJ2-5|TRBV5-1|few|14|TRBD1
TGCGCCAGCAGCAGCACAGGGGTAGCAGAGACCCAGTACTTC
CASSSTGVAETQYF
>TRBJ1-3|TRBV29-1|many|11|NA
TGCAGCGTTGAAGCTGGAAACACCATATATTTT
CSVEAGNTIYF
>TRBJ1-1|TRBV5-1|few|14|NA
TGCGCCAGCAGCTTGGAATCGGCACAGGGTACGGCTTTCTTT
CASSLESAQGTAFF
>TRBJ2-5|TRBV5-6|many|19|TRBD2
TGTGCCAGCAGCCGGTGGGCGGATGCAAGCGGGGGGCGCGGAGAGACCCAGTACTTC
CASSRWADASGGRGETQYF
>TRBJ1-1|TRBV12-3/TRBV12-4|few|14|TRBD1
TGTGCCAGCAGTTCCACCGACAGGGCCCATGAAGCTTTCTTT
CASSSTDRAHEAFF
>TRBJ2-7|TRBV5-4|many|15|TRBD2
TGTGCCAGCAGCGCAGCGGGGGGTCTCTCCTACGAGCAGTACTTC
CASSAAGGLSYEQYF
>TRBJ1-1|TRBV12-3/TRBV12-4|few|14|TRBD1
TGTGCCAGCAGAATTACAGGGGGGGGGACTGAAGCTTTCTTT
CASRITGGGTEAFF
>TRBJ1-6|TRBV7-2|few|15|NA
TGTGCCAGCAGCGGACGACAGGCCCATAATTCACCCCTCCACTTT
CASSGRQAHNSPLHF
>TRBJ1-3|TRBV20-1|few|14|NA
TGCAGTGCTAGATTTGGGGAACCGGGAAACACCATATATTTT
CSARFGEPGNTIYF
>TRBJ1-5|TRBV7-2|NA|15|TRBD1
TGTGCCAGCAGCCAGGAGGGGGCCGATTATCAGCCCCAGCATTTT
CASSQEGADYQPQHF
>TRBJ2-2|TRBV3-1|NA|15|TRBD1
TGTGCCAGCAGCCATTGGGACAGGGGGACCGGGGAGCTGTTTTTT
CASSHWDRGTGELFF
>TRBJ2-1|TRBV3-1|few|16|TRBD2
TGTGCCAGCAGTCCAACACTAGCGGGGGGCTACAATGAGCAGTTCTTC
CASSPTLAGGYNEQFF
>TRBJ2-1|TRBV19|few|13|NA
TGTGCCAGTAGTCCGACTCGATACAATGAGCAGTTCTTC
CASSPTRYNEQFF
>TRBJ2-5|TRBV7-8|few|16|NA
TGTGCCAGCAGCCTCGCTAGGCCGGTCGGGTGGGAGACCCAGTACTTC
CASSLARPVGWETQYF
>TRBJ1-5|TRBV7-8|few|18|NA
TGTGCCAGCAGCTTATATCCCCCGCATGTCGATAGCAATCAGCCCCAGCATTTT
CASSLYPPHVDSNQPQHF
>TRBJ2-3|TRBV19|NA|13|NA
TGTGCCAGTACGTTCAGCGGCACAGATACGCAGTATTTT
CASTFSGTDTQYF
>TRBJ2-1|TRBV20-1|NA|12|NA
TGCAGTGCTAGTCAAGTTTACAATGAGCAGTTCTTC
CSASQVYNEQFF